Following are 14 T cell receptor beta chains from one sample sequenced in a study of T cells in Graves' hyperthyroidism and ophthalmopathy. The investigators amplified TCR beta CDR3 regions from RNA transcripts. HTBI primers were the set used in a first-round RT-PCR of the TCR CDR3. TCRdb independently ran MiXCR on the multiplex PCR reads; one entry per CDR3 protein. The sample shows roughly 500,000 distinct CDR3 sequences, roughly 25% of them seen only once. Sequenced input: blood. The receptors were gathered from a woman aged 25 to 45 with Graves' ophthalmopathy.

This clonotype has ten or more counts. The chain has TRBV12-3 or TRBV12-4 and TRBJ2-5, with no clear D. With 8 bases removed from V and 5 bases from J, the gap between germline ends came to 12 bases. The CDR3 contains 12 residues. CDR3 sequence reads: CASCTSGETQYF. The CDR3 nucleotides read TGTGCCAGCTGTACTTCCGGGGAGACCCAGTACTTC.

This clonotype appeared many times. This chain uses TRBV27 with TRBJ1-2; D gene ambiguous. This CDR3 has 15 residues. Germline CDR1 and CDR2: MNHEY and SMNVEV (reference sequence). Trimming stripped 4 bases from V and 4 bases from J, with 16 bases between. DNA for the CDR3: TGTGCCAGCAGTTCCCCCGGTCGGGGAATCTATGGCTACACCTTC. This encodes CASSSPGRGIYGYTF.

The chain has TRBV7-2 and TRBJ1-2; the D is unclear. CDR1 is SGHTA, CDR2 FQGNSA, per germline. Trimming took 5 bases from V and 0 from J, leaving 10 bases between them. This CDR3 is 14 amino acids long. CDR3 sequence: CASSTWTANYGYTF. In DNA, the CDR3 is TGTGCCAGCAGCACTTGGACGGCTAACTATGGCTACACCTTC.

V gene TRBV6-1 combines with J gene TRBJ1-2, with D perhaps TRBD1 (6 bases). Germline V gene sequence: CDR1 MNHNS, CDR2 SASEGT. The CDR3 has 12 amino acids. The germline V and J ends were trimmed by 4 bases and 5 bases, with 8 bases remaining between them. The CDR3 DNA reads as TGTGCCAGCAGTGTTGGGACATATGGCTACACCTTC. It is translated as CASSVGTYGYTF.

The gene calls are TRBV3-1 and TRBJ2-5, with D maybe TRBD2 (6 bases). The CDR3 runs to 13 residues. The V and J ends lost 2 bases and 2 bases respectively, with 6 bases between them. The germline V gene has CDR1 LGHDT and CDR2 YNNKEL (reference sequence). CDR3 loop: CASSQSGQETQYF. Written as DNA, the CDR3 is TGTGCCAGCAGCCAAAGCGGGCAAGAGACCCAGTACTTC.

The chain employs TRBV11-2 and TRBJ2-1; tentatively, D is TRBD1 (6 bases). Trimming cost V 3 bases and J 8 bases, with 17 bases left between them. CDR3 length equals 15 residues. Germline values: CDR1 SGHAT, CDR2 FQNNGV. CDR3 loop: CASSLAKGHVDEQFF. The CDR3 region has the DNA TGTGCCAGCAGCTTGGCCAAGGGACACGTGGATGAGCAGTTCTTC.

This clonotype was picked up a small number of times. The chain is built from TRBV7-2 and TRBJ1-2; no clear D. V was shortened by 3 bases and J by 6 bases, with 11 bases between the two germline ends. Germline V lookup: CDR1 SGHTA, CDR2 FQGNSA. This CDR3 has 13 residues. CDR3 in amino acids: CASSLRTSDGYTF. The CDR3 nucleotides read TGTGCCAGCAGCTTGAGGACCTCGGATGGCTACACCTTC.

This clonotype was counted ten times or more. The chain employs TRBV10-3 and TRBJ1-1; D is uncertain. The CDR3 is 14 amino acids. The germline V and J ends were trimmed by 4 bases and 4 bases, with 13 bases remaining between them. Germline values: CDR1 ENHRY, CDR2 SYGVKD. The DNA for the CDR3 is TGTGCCATCAGTGGTTTGCTGGGGAGCACTGAAGCTTTCTTT. Its protein is CAISGLLGSTEAFF.

The chain joins TRBV29-1 to TRBJ1-2; 8 nucleotides match TRBD1. The CDR3 length is 14 residues. V shed 4 bases, J shed 5 bases, and the junction held 9 bases outside the gene matches. Germline-derived CDR1 and CDR2 are SQVTM and ANQGSEA. This CDR3 reads CSVVGGTGRYGYTF. CDR3 DNA: TGCAGCGTTGTGGGGGGGACAGGACGATATGGCTACACCTTC. The full variable domain, in which reference TRBV29-1 and TRBJ1-2 provide the parts outside the CDR3, is SAVISQKPSRDICQRGTSLTIQCQVDSQVTMMFWYRQQPGQSLTLIATANQGSEATYESGFVIDKFPISRPNLTFSTLTVSNMSPEDSSIYLCSVVGGTGRYGYTFGSGTRLTVV.

There are a few counts of this clonotype. V gene TRBV5-1 combines with J gene TRBJ2-7; D gene ambiguous. This CDR3 comprises 16 residues. CDR1 is SGHRS and CDR2 is YFSETQ in the germline V gene. The V and J ends lost 2 bases and 5 bases respectively, with 20 bases between them. CDR3 DNA sequence: TGCGCCAGCAGCTTTTCGGTCTCTGGGTTTTCCCACGAGCAGTACTTC. This codes for CASSFSVSGFSHEQYF.

The table lists this clonotype with many counts. The CDR3 protein is CSARRGTGRYEQYF. The CDR3 nucleotides read TGCAGCGCCCGAAGGGGGACAGGGCGGTACGAGCAGTACTTC. The rearrangement joins TRBV29-1 to TRBJ2-7; 9 bases align to TRBD1. The CDR3 has 14 amino acids. CDR1 SQVTM and CDR2 ANQGSEA come from the germline V gene. V gave up 7 bases and J gave up 4 bases; unmatched junction bases: 11.

This clonotype was picked up many times. The V and J genes are TRBV6-5 and TRBJ1-2; maybe TRBD1 (6 bases). CDR1 is MNHEY, CDR2 SVGAGI, per germline. V was trimmed by 2 bases and J by 10 bases, leaving 8 bases between them. The CDR3 length is 11 residues. The CDR3 sequence is CASSYGQLYTF. The CDR3, as DNA: TGTGCCAGCAGTTACGGACAGCTCTACACCTTC.

The DNA for the CDR3 is TGTGCCAGCAGCCCGAACACCCCGGTAGCGGGCTACGAGCAGTACTTC. Its protein is CASSPNTPVAGYEQYF. The chain employs TRBV27 and TRBJ2-7; 7 nucleotides align to TRBD2. Germline lookup yields CDR1 MNHEY and CDR2 SMNVEV (reference sequence). This CDR3 has 16 residues. With 6 bases clipped from V and 3 bases from J, the junction kept 14 bases outside the gene matches.

The chain links TRBV6-1 to TRBJ2-7; tentative D call: TRBD1 (6 bases). Per the germline V gene, CDR1 is MNHNS and CDR2 is SASEGT. V gave up 1 base and J gave up 5 bases, with 9 bases separating them. The CDR3 covers 13 residues. As DNA, the CDR3 is TGTGCCAGCAGTGAAGAGGGGACAAACGAGCAGTACTTC. Its translation: CASSEEGTNEQYF.